The entry below describes one T cell receptor beta chain. The specificity of this receptor is unknown. No per-base quality is available; no much larger clone lies one base away. For CDR1 and CDR2, the germline V gene lists SGDLS and YYNGEE. Relative to germline, V is missing 3 bases and J is missing 5 bases, with 16 bases of the junction outside any gene match. The CDR3 numbers 19 residues from cysteine through phenylalanine. The kept DNA is CDR3 alone, 57 bases in frame from the first base. This specimen belongs to a study of a mutant IDH1 vaccine in newly diagnosed glioma (dated by TCRdb to the early 2020s). Regarding the research as a whole: Across visits V03 through V10, patients got a total of eight vaccinations, given in weeks 1, 3, 5, 7, 11, 15, 19 and 23. Vaccination started 4-6 weeks after radiotherapy alone, or was given together with temozolomide cycles in the groups whose treatment included chemotherapy. Of the 25 to 40 treated patients, around 60% were male and approximately 38% were female, and the mean age was 40.4 years. Before enrollment, patients had received standard therapy of radiotherapy alone, temozolomide alone, or radiochemotherapy with temozolomide; most received the combination. Peripheral blood samples were drawn at six visits, namely V03 (baseline), V05, V07, V10, V12 and V13. Longitudinal TCRB deep sequencing was performed for 25 to 30 treated patients wherever samples were available for exploratory analyses. Results the study describes overall, beyond this receptor: Across multiple MHC alleles, vaccine-induced immune responses were seen in 85% to 95% of patients. PBMC samples for TCRB deep sequencing were selected based on availability. No apparent relationship was observed between pseudoprogression and alterations in the top peripheral T cell clonotypes detected by TCRB sequencing. The authors noted that analyses of patient blood samples could not be reproduced because of sample limitations.

The receptor library was made with the immunoSEQ multiplex PCR assay. Rearranged TCR beta chain sequences were amplified with the hsTCRB Kit following the manufacturer's protocol. An Illumina MiSeq was used to sequence the TCRB libraries. The authors' pipeline ran thus. The kit vendor's proprietary platform handled demultiplexing, trimming and gene mapping. TCRdb carries this immuneACCESS record with in-frame sequences only. Its versions omit some clonotypes, under half of them owing to an unresolved V gene in the studies checked, with the rest unexplained. V, J and clone size derive from that table, while D and trimming were established from the DNA sequence. This sample holds under 95,000 clones; 90% to 95% were observed only once. The ten largest clonotypes hold about 0.6% of the sample. Read against the paper, the sample's time point label means: week 5, during vaccination. Each vaccine dose was 300 ug of a 20-mer mutant IDH1 peptide in Montanide, given subcutaneously with topical imiquimod. Donors had newly diagnosed WHO grade 3 or 4 IDH1-mutant astrocytomas with loss of nuclear ATRX. The samples were drawn from NOA16, a multicentre, single-arm, open-label phase I trial in Germany that tested a mutant IDH1 peptide vaccine in humans for the first time. Genomic DNA for TCRB sequencing was isolated from EDTA blood with the DNeasy Blood and Tissue Kit.

The source was PBMCs, collected from a glioma patient whose treatment included an IDH1 peptide vaccine. In this chain, TRBV9 is recombined with TRBJ2-3, and TRBD2 aligns with 12 junction nucleotides. The TCR sequence derives from a woman between 50 and 59 years old with glioma. The encoded CDR3 is CASSDPTSGSSFQGDTQYF. The DNA sequence is TGTGCCAGCAGCGATCCGACTAGCGGGAGTTCCTTCCAGGGAGATACGCAGTATTTT.